This T cell receptor beta chain was identified during a study of blood T cell repertoires in COVID-19. Study context: COVID-19 samples, acute and convalescent, were from the United States, Italy and Spain. T cells, B-cell-depleted T cells, or PBMCs provided the cDNA or gDNA that served as material.

As processed by the authors: Amplified reference gene primers provided the basis for estimating nucleated cell counts. Clones were sequenced by immunoSEQ multiplex PCR, and TCRdb holds only the in-frame ones, with some missing. V, J and clone size are taken as reported in that table, and D and trimming were inferred from the DNA itself. The sample has a few hundred thousand clones; 70% to 90% are singletons. The ends were cut back, 5 bases at V and 3 bases at J, with 13 bases in the middle. The CDR3 is 14 amino acids. Germline assignment: CDR1 LNHDA and CDR2 SQIVND (reference sequence). The V and J genes are TRBV19 and TRBJ1-2, with D tentatively TRBD1 (6 bases). The specimen was peripheral blood. This clonotype originated in a woman in her 50s with acute or convalescent COVID-19. The CDR3 nucleotides read TGTGCCAGTAGTCCTGACAGGATCGACTATGGCTACACCTTC. It encodes CASSPDRIDYGYTF.